A single sample is the source of the 25 T cell receptor beta chains below, sequenced in a study of blood T cells in healthy people across ages. A second PCR, run for roughly 7 to 11 cycles, used a sample-barcoded 5' primer plus a J-beta primer mix. TCRdb passed the 5' RACE reads through MiXCR, listing each CDR3 protein once. The table has about 1 million distinct CDR3 sequences, 20% to 25% seen once; the top ten hold 0.75%. These same records also appear under a second study, on T cells of mothers and their children.

The sequenced material came from blood. The receptors shown here come from a girl under 10 years old in good health.

This clonotype was seen more than once but under ten times. The genes are TRBV28 and TRBJ2-6; 9 nucleotides agree with TRBD1. The CDR3 is made up of 18 amino acids. The V segment lost 5 bases and the J segment 0 bases; nucleotides outside the gene matches: 8. Looked up from germline, CDR1 is MDHEN and CDR2 is SYDVKM. The CDR3 DNA reads as TGTGCCAGCAGTGGACAGGGGAAGCCCCACTCTGGGGCCAACGTCCTGACTTTC. Protein sequence: CASSGQGKPHSGANVLTF.

This chain joins TRBV2 and TRBJ1-4; D unresolved. Germline CDR1 and CDR2: SNHLY and FYNNEI. CDR3 length: 17 amino acids. V lost 2 bases and J 0 bases, leaving 13 bases between the germline ends. The CDR3 DNA follows: TGTGCCAGCAGTGAAAGGAGGACGGGAACAACTAATGAAAAACTGTTTTTT. Its translation: CASSERRTGTTNEKLFF.

This clonotype has more than one count but fewer than ten. The rearrangement joins TRBV15 to TRBJ2-1, with 7 bases aligning to TRBD1. This CDR3 is built from 13 residues. The germline V gene has CDR1 LNHNV and CDR2 YYDKDF (reference sequence). Germline trimming cut 6 bases from V and 4 bases from J; bases unmatched to any gene: 3. The CDR3 DNA sequence: TGTGCCACCAGGGACAGGAGTTACAATGAGCAGTTCTTC. Translating gives CATRDRSYNEQFF.

The rearrangement uses TRBV7-2 and TRBJ2-5, with TRBD1 matching over 7 bases. Germline loops: CDR1 SGHTA, CDR2 FQGNSA. CDR3 size: 14 residues. Trimming took 6 bases from V and 5 from J; bases not matched to a gene: 9. CDR3 protein: CASSSTGPPETQYF. Written as DNA, the CDR3 is TGTGCCAGCAGTTCGACAGGGCCACCGGAGACCCAGTACTTC.

The V call is TRBV7-8, the J call TRBJ2-3, with TRBD2 identical over 9 bases. With 5 bases clipped from V and 2 bases from J, the junction kept 11 bases outside the gene matches. CDR1 and CDR2 (germline): SGHVS, FQNEAQ. The CDR3 totals 17 residues. The CDR3 DNA sequence: TGTGCCAGCAGCAGGGGGGTCCTAGCGGGGAACACAGATACGCAGTATTTT. It translates to CASSRGVLAGNTDTQYF.

This clonotype was seen only a few times. The chain carries TRBV20-1 and TRBJ2-1; D is unresolved. Trimming took off 0 bases at V and 7 bases at J, with 10 bases between the two ends. Germline V gene lookup returns CDR1 DFQATT and CDR2 SNEGSKA (reference sequence). This CDR3 is 13 amino acids long. In DNA form, the CDR3 reads TGCAGTGCTAGAGATTACGCGAAAAATGAGCAGTTCTTC. Protein: CSARDYAKNEQFF.

A few counts support this clonotype. This CDR3 is CASRDLTSGHSCYEQYF. The CDR3 DNA is TGTGCCAGCAGGGATTTAACTAGCGGGCACTCCTGCTACGAGCAGTACTTC. This chain links TRBV12-3 or TRBV12-4 with TRBJ2-7, with 9 positions matching TRBD2. V shed 6 bases, J shed 3 bases, and the junction held 15 bases outside the gene matches. This CDR3 region has 17 residues.

This clonotype was detected a few times. V is TRBV4-1 and J is TRBJ2-5; D gene unclear. The CDR3 extends over 15 amino acids. Germline-derived CDR1 and CDR2 are MGHRA and YSYEKL. V lost 7 bases to trimming and J lost 4 bases, with 19 bases between them. Here the CDR3 DNA reads TGCGCCAGCACCTCGACCCCGGGTTACGGAGAGACCCAGTACTTC. Residues: CASTSTPGYGETQYF.

This clonotype was found a few times. The CDR3 DNA reads as TGCGCCAGCAGCTTGACAGTCTCCTACAATGAGCAGTTCTTC. Its protein product is CASSLTVSYNEQFF. The genes are TRBV5-1 and TRBJ2-1; no firm D call. The CDR3 extends over 14 amino acids. The V and J ends lost 1 base and 0 bases respectively, with 5 bases between them. Germline loops: CDR1 SGHRS, CDR2 YFSETQ. The entire variable domain, with the rest obtained from reference TRBV5-1 and TRBJ2-1, is as follows: KAGVTQTPRYLIKTRGQQVTLSCSPISGHRSVSWYQQTPGQGLQFLFEYFSETQRNKGNFPGRFSGRQFSNSRSEMNVSTLELGDSALYLCASSLTVSYNEQFFGPGTRLTVL.

The V call is TRBV29-1, the J call TRBJ1-2; D ambiguous. Germline V gives CDR1 SQVTM, CDR2 ANQGSEA. V lost 7 bases, J lost 4 bases, and 10 bases lay in between. The CDR3 is 11 amino acids. This CDR3 reads CSAEGIYGYTF. The CDR3 DNA reads as TGCAGCGCGGAGGGAATCTATGGCTACACCTTC. The variable domain in full, with the rest retrieved from reference TRBV29-1 and TRBJ1-2, is SAVISQKPSRDICQRGTSLTIQCQVDSQVTMMFWYRQQPGQSLTLIATANQGSEATYESGFVIDKFPISRPNLTFSTLTVSNMSPEDSSIYLCSAEGIYGYTFGSGTRLTVV.

This clonotype was counted a few times. CDR3 coding DNA: TGTGCCAGCAGCTTATTGGCGGGAGTCAGTTACGAGACCCAGTACTTC. It yields the protein CASSLLAGVSYETQYF. V is TRBV7-9 and J is TRBJ2-5, with 7 positions matching TRBD2. The CDR3 spans 16 residues. CDR1 and CDR2 from the germline V gene are SEHNR and FQNEAQ (reference sequence). The ends lost 2 bases at V and 5 bases at J; junction bases unmatched: 11.

The chain recombines TRBV12-3 or TRBV12-4 with TRBJ2-1, with D hard to call. The CDR3 length is 11 residues. V was pared by 6 bases and J by 6 bases, with 6 bases between. CDR3 sequence reads: CASRRTNEQFF. DNA of the CDR3: TGTGCCAGCAGAAGAACCAATGAGCAGTTCTTC.

V and J are TRBV27 and TRBJ2-7; TRBD2 might be the D (7 bases). CDR3 size: 16 residues. From germline, CDR1 is MNHEY and CDR2 SMNVEV (reference sequence). Trimming removed 5 bases from V and 3 bases from J, with 20 bases in between. The CDR3 sequence: CASSRGTGTGGYEQYF. The CDR3 DNA follows: TGTGCCAGCAGTCGGGGTACAGGGACGGGGGGCTACGAGCAGTACTTC.

The chain has TRBV7-2 and TRBJ2-3, with D possibly called TRBD1 or TRBD2 (6 bases each). Germline lookup yields CDR1 SGHTA and CDR2 FQGNSA. The ends were cut back, 9 bases at V and 4 bases at J, with 14 bases in the middle. This CDR3 region has 13 residues. The CDR3 DNA sequence: TGTGCCAGTGGGGGGCGGTCTTCAGATACGCAGTATTTT. Translating it yields CASGGRSSDTQYF.

This clonotype was seen more than once but under ten times. The chain recombines TRBV14 with TRBJ2-1, with D unresolved. Germline values: CDR1 SGHDN, CDR2 FVKESK. The V end was cut by 5 bases, the J end by 4 bases, with 9 bases between. This CDR3 is built from 13 residues. The CDR3 DNA follows: TGTGCCAGCAGCGAGGAGATTTACAATGAGCAGTTCTTC. Amino acids: CASSEEIYNEQFF.

The V gene is TRBV5-1, the J gene TRBJ2-7, with D unresolved. This CDR3 region has 14 residues. The germline CDR1 and CDR2 sequences are SGHRS and YFSETQ. V shed 0 bases and J shed 3 bases, with 10 bases lying between them. For the CDR3, the DNA is TGCGCCAGCAGCTTGGCCGGAATTGGCTACGAGCAGTACTTC. Its protein is CASSLAGIGYEQYF.

This clonotype appeared a few times. The chain links TRBV7-9 to TRBJ1-2, with D possibly being TRBD1 (6 bases). Trimming pared 4 bases from V and 9 bases from J, leaving 24 bases between. Germline-derived CDR1 and CDR2 are SEHNR and FQNEAQ (reference sequence). This CDR3 has 16 amino acids. In nucleotides, the CDR3 is TGTGCCAGCAGCTCAGTTACCGGGACACCCAGTCCGCGCTACACCTTC. Translated: CASSSVTGTPSPRYTF.

There are a few counts of this clonotype. The chain employs TRBV18 and TRBJ1-1; possibly TRBD1 for D (6 bases). Trimming stripped 5 bases from V and 5 bases from J, with 12 bases between. Germline V gives CDR1 KGHSH, CDR2 LQKENI. The CDR3 is made up of 13 amino acids. Here the CDR3 DNA reads TGTGCCAGCTCATACAGGGAGTCGACTGAAGCTTTCTTT. Residues: CASSYRESTEAFF.

The chain recombines TRBV19 with TRBJ2-1, with D perhaps TRBD1 (5 bases). The DNA end favors TRBJ2-7, so the J call may be wrong. The CDR3 is 14 amino acids. Germline V lookup: CDR1 LNHDA, CDR2 SQIVND (reference sequence). The CDR3 is CASKSGASSFEQYF. DNA of the CDR3: TGTGCCAGTAAATCTGGGGCCTCCTCTTTCGAGCAGTACTTC.

In this sample, this clonotype turned up many times. The chain uses TRBV3-1 and TRBJ2-5; tentative D call: TRBD2 (5 bases). With 7 bases removed from V and 3 bases from J, the gap between germline ends came to 15 bases. The germline gives CDR1 LGHDT, CDR2 YNNKEL (reference sequence). The CDR3 runs 14 residues. The DNA of the CDR3 is TGTGCCAGCAATCCAGCCGGGAACGAAGAGACCCAGTACTTC. Protein sequence: CASNPAGNEETQYF.

Only a few counts were recorded for this clonotype. V is TRBV7-2 and J is TRBJ2-5, with no clear D. The CDR3 has 15 residues. Germline CDR1 is SGHTA and CDR2 is FQGNSA. Trimming took 1 base from V and 5 from J, leaving 14 bases between them. CDR3 sequence reads: CASSLGLGEWETQYF. The DNA for the CDR3 is TGTGCCAGCAGCTTAGGTCTTGGAGAGTGGGAGACCCAGTACTTC.

This clonotype came up a few times. CDR3 sequence (DNA): TGTGCCAGCAGCCTACAGGGGATTCCCTACGAGCAGTACTTC. Amino acid sequence: CASSLQGIPYEQYF. V and J are TRBV7-2 and TRBJ2-5; 7 bases map to TRBD1. The last part of the DNA fits TRBJ2-7 better; the J call may be wrong. The CDR3 runs to 14 residues. Germline V gives CDR1 SGHTA, CDR2 FQGNSA.

The chain joins TRBV11-2 to TRBJ2-5; D gene uncertain. Trimming took 5 bases from V and 0 from J, leaving 10 bases between them. The CDR3 is 14 residues long. CDR1 is SGHAT, CDR2 FQNNGV, per germline. DNA of the CDR3: TGTGCCAGCAGCATAGGGCCATACCAAGAGACCCAGTACTTC. Amino acid sequence: CASSIGPYQETQYF.

This sequence joins TRBV6-1 and TRBJ2-2; D gene unclear. This CDR3 is 11 amino acids long. The germline V gene encodes CDR1 MNHNS and CDR2 SASEGT. Trimming left V 8 bases short and J 7 bases short, with 8 bases between. CDR3 region: CASGYGGELFF. In nucleotides, the CDR3 is TGTGCCAGCGGGTACGGCGGGGAGCTGTTTTTT.

The chain employs TRBV5-1 and TRBJ2-1, with TRBD2 matching over 10 bases. Germline CDR1 and CDR2: SGHRS and YFSETQ. The CDR3 is made up of 17 amino acids. V trimming: 0 bases; J trimming: 6 bases; junction bases outside the gene matches: 9. CDR3 residues: CASSLAPSGRALNEQFF. Here the CDR3 DNA reads TGCGCCAGCAGCTTGGCCCCGAGCGGGAGGGCCCTCAATGAGCAGTTCTTC.